The 6 T cell receptor beta chains presented below share a single source sample, sequenced in a study of post-analysis software for immune sequencing data. Findings and limits, study-wide: Patients showed TRBV5-6, TRBV5-1 and TRBV20-1 among roughly 5 TRBV segments more frequent than in controls.

Tagging with unique molecular identifiers was a feature of the TCR beta cDNA libraries. TCRdb re-derived calls from the PCR reads in MiXCR, one entry per CDR3 protein. This sample has 700,000 to 900,000 distinct CDR3 sequences, with 40% to 55% found just once. For these receptors, no antigen is known. Sequencing used blood. The receptors were sampled from a girl between 10 and 17 years old with multiple sclerosis.

CDR3 sequence: CASSLESRTDTQYF. Here the CDR3 DNA reads TGTGCCAGCAGCTTAGAGTCCCGCACAGATACGCAGTATTTT. The rearrangement uses TRBV11-2 and TRBJ2-3; D is ambiguous. V gave up 0 bases and J gave up 1 base, with 5 bases separating them. CDR1 and CDR2 (germline): SGHAT, FQNNGV. This CDR3 spans 14 amino acids.

This chain connects TRBV4-2 to TRBJ2-7; D gene unclear. From germline, CDR1 is LGHNA and CDR2 YNFKEQ. V lost 1 base and J lost 2, with 12 bases in between. CDR3 size: 15 residues. The CDR3 sequence is CASSQVRSETYEQYF. CDR3 in DNA: TGTGCCAGCAGCCAAGTTCGCAGCGAAACCTACGAGCAGTACTTC.

The chain recombines TRBV4-3 with TRBJ2-1; 7 bases align to TRBD2. With 4 bases clipped from V and 6 bases from J, the junction kept 9 bases outside the gene matches. The CDR3 is made up of 15 amino acids. Germline V CDR1 and CDR2: LGHNA, YSLEER. The CDR3 region is CASSLVREWGNEQFF. The CDR3 nucleotides are TGCGCCAGCAGCCTGGTGCGGGAGTGGGGCAATGAGCAGTTCTTC.

The chain recombines TRBV20-1 with TRBJ1-2, with 7 bases identical to TRBD1. The germline gives CDR1 DFQATT, CDR2 SNEGSKA (reference sequence). The V segment lost 5 bases and the J segment 0 bases; nucleotides outside the gene matches: 12. This CDR3 region has 16 residues. CDR3 protein: CSAAFGRGEANYGYTF. CDR3 bases: TGCAGTGCTGCCTTCGGCAGGGGGGAAGCTAACTATGGCTACACCTTC.

This clonotype turned up a few times. The rearrangement uses TRBV20-1 and TRBJ2-7, with D maybe TRBD1 (6 bases). The closer fit of TRBJ2-5 to the DNA end suggests the J call may be wrong. The CDR3 loop spans 13 amino acids. Germline values: CDR1 DFQATT, CDR2 SNEGSKA (reference sequence). CDR3 amino acids: CSARGTVAETQYF. CDR3 bases: TGCAGTGCTAGAGGGACAGTCGCCGAGACCCAGTACTTC.

The table lists this clonotype with a few counts. The rearrangement uses TRBV20-1 and TRBJ1-1; TRBD1 is a possible D gene (5 bases). V lost 6 bases and J 1 base, leaving 9 bases between the germline ends. The CDR3 runs to 12 residues. The germline CDR1 and CDR2 sequences are DFQATT and SNEGSKA (reference sequence). The CDR3 protein is CSAVGPNTEAFF. The CDR3, as DNA: TGCAGTGCCGTGGGGCCGAACACTGAAGCTTTCTTT.